This T cell receptor beta chain appears in the sequencing data of a study of Ad26.COV2.S vaccination and SARS-CoV-2 variants. Study-wide context: In the study, Ad26.COV2.S was injected intramuscularly once, or twice 56 days apart.

Details on this clone: Its antigen remains unknown.

The CDR3 is 13 residues long. V lost 7 bases, J lost 7 bases, and 14 bases lay in between. Study observations and caveats: Among vaccine recipients, spike-specific TCR breadth exceeded that of placebo recipients.

Treatment of the sample: 19 received Ad26.COV2.S at low or high dose, single or two shots; roughly five received placebo; per-sample allocation not given. At day 63 after the first vaccine or placebo injection, samples were drawn. The repertoire was sequenced with immunoSEQ multiplex PCR; TCRdb's copy has only in-frame clones and lacks some. Here the sample spans over 450,000 clones, 80% to 90% being singletons. The material sequenced was peripheral blood, taken in a trial of Ad26.COV2.S vaccine versus placebo. This sequence joins TRBV12-3 or TRBV12-4 and TRBJ1-5; D uncertain. The origin of this receptor is a person between 18 and 65 years old who received the Ad26.COV2.S COVID-19 vaccine or a placebo. The CDR3 loop is CASNVHTRQPQHF. The CDR3 DNA sequence: TGTGCCAGCAATGTCCATACGCGGCAGCCCCAGCATTTT.